These 24 T cell receptor beta chains were all obtained from the same sample, sequenced in a study of OX40 agonist ivuxolimab in advanced cancers. TCRdb's table, derived via immunoSEQ multiplex PCR, lists solely in-frame clones and lacks some. This sample has roughly 59,000 clones, with around 85% found just once. The sample was CD4+ or CD8+ T cells sorted from blood, taken in a trial of the OX40 agonist ivuxolimab. All receptors come from an adult with an advanced solid tumor such as melanoma, head and neck, liver or kidney cancer.

The CDR3 sequence: CASSRDSTDTEAFF. The CDR3 nucleotides read TGCGCCAGCAGCAGGGACAGCACCGACACTGAAGCTTTCTTT. The V gene is TRBV5-1, the J gene TRBJ1-1; 7 bases match TRBD1. The germline CDR1 and CDR2 sequences are SGHRS and YFSETQ. The junction had 6 bases not matched to a gene; V was cut back by 4 bases and J by 3 bases. CDR3 length equals 14 residues.

J is TRBJ1-5 and V is TRBV5-6; maybe TRBD1 (6 bases). CDR1 SGHDT and CDR2 YYEEEE come from the germline V gene. Trimming pared 0 bases from V and 7 bases from J, leaving 14 bases between. The CDR3 loop spans 15 amino acids. In nucleotides, the CDR3 is TGTGCCAGCAGCTTGGGACAGGTGGTATCCCAGCCCCAGCATTTT. The encoded protein is CASSLGQVVSQPQHF.

The chain links TRBV7-9 to TRBJ1-6, with unresolved D. Trimming shortened V by 2 bases and J by 8 bases, and 4 bases separated the two germline ends. CDR3 length: 12 amino acids. Germline CDR1 is SEHNR and CDR2 is FQNEAQ (reference sequence). The CDR3 loop is CASSLWDSPLHF. The DNA for the CDR3 is TGTGCCAGCAGCTTATGGGATTCACCCCTCCACTTT.

The chain's CDR3 is CASSYDRETQYF. The CDR3 coding sequence is TGTGCCAGCAGTTATGATAGAGAGACCCAGTACTTC. V usage is TRBV9 and J usage is TRBJ2-5; no clear D gene. V was trimmed by 5 bases and J by 4 bases, leaving 9 bases between them. This CDR3 is 12 amino acids long. CDR1 is SGDLS, CDR2 YYNGEE, per germline.

V usage is TRBV5-8 and J usage is TRBJ1-5; D is uncertain. CDR3 length: 16 residues. Germline V gene lookup returns CDR1 SGHTS and CDR2 YDEGEE. Trimming pared 1 base from V and 7 bases from J, leaving 18 bases between. The CDR3: CASSLFFVSVGQPQHF. CDR3 sequence (DNA): TGTGCCAGCAGCTTGTTTTTTGTAAGTGTTGGGCAGCCCCAGCATTTT.

The chain is built from TRBV6-1 and TRBJ1-2; possibly TRBD1 for D (5 bases). Looked up from germline, CDR1 is MNHNS and CDR2 is SASEGT. The CDR3 contains 15 residues. The V and J ends lost 0 bases and 7 bases respectively, with 15 bases between them. The CDR3 is CASSEAGRDLIGYTF. CDR3 in DNA: TGTGCCAGCAGTGAAGCGGGCAGGGACCTCATTGGCTACACCTTC.

This chain connects TRBV23-1 to TRBJ2-2, with 8 bases that match TRBD1. TRBV23-1 is sorted into the ORF group, with uncertain function. J was trimmed by 0 bases and V by 3 bases; bases with no gene match: 6. This CDR3 is built from 17 residues. The CDR3 is CASSHGRGQANTGELFF. The CDR3 nucleotides read TGCGCCAGCAGTCACGGACGGGGACAGGCGAACACCGGGGAGCTGTTTTTT.

The CDR3 coding sequence is TGTGCCAGCACCATCGCCAGGGTTAATTCACCCCTCCACTTT. Its protein is CASTIARVNSPLHF. The chain combines TRBV2 with TRBJ1-6, with D perhaps matching TRBD1 (5 bases). Germline V gene lookup returns CDR1 SNHLY and CDR2 FYNNEI. Between the trimmed V and J ends, which lost 7 bases and 6 bases, there was a span of 13 bases. The CDR3 sequence is 14 residues long.

The genes are TRBV4-2 and TRBJ1-4; a possible D gene is TRBD1 (5 bases). Trimming took 0 bases from V and 0 from J, leaving 8 bases between them. CDR3 length: 16 residues. In germline, CDR1 is LGHNA, CDR2 YNFKEQ. CDR3 region: CASSQEGRSTNEKLFF. The CDR3 region has the DNA TGTGCCAGCAGCCAAGAGGGACGGTCAACTAATGAAAAACTGTTTTTT.

The genes are TRBV11-2 and TRBJ2-5; no definite D call. Per germline, CDR1 SGHAT and CDR2 FQNNGV. The length of the CDR3 is 13 residues. Between the trimmed V and J ends, which lost 4 bases and 5 bases, there was a span of 11 bases. For the CDR3, the DNA is TGTGCCAGCAGCTCCATAATGGGGGAGACCCAGTACTTC. This codes for CASSSIMGETQYF.

The chain links TRBV5-4 to TRBJ1-1, with D possibly TRBD1 on 5 matching bases. The CDR3 sequence is 16 residues long. V lost 4 bases and J 4 bases, leaving 20 bases between the germline ends. Germline CDR1 SGHNT, CDR2 YYREEE (reference sequence). As DNA, the CDR3 is TGTGCCAGCAGCCCACCGGGATGGGGCGGGCGCACTGAAGCTTTCTTT. It specifies CASSPPGWGGRTEAFF.

This clone was seen a handful of times. The CDR3 DNA follows: TGTGCCAGCAGCTTGACAGGGGGGGACGAGCAGTACTTC. The encoded protein is CASSLTGGDEQYF. The chain links TRBV5-4 to TRBJ2-7; tentative D call: TRBD1 (8 bases). CDR3 length equals 13 residues. Germline V gene sequence: CDR1 SGHNT, CDR2 YYREEE (reference sequence). Between the trimmed V and J ends, which lost 1 base and 5 bases, there was a span of 10 bases.

This chain connects TRBV7-8 to TRBJ1-3; D is unclear. Per the germline V gene, CDR1 is SGHVS and CDR2 is FQNEAQ. There are 14 residues in the CDR3. Trimming left V 5 bases short and J 0 bases short, with 8 bases between. For the CDR3, the DNA is TGTGCCAGCAGCCCCCTGGCCTCTGGAAACACCATATATTTT. Protein: CASSPLASGNTIYF.

The rearrangement joins TRBV19 to TRBJ2-6, with 7 bases that match TRBD1. Trimming removed 4 bases from V and 0 bases from J; junction bases left unmatched: 6. The CDR3 loop spans 17 amino acids. The germline gives CDR1 LNHDA, CDR2 SQIVND (reference sequence). CDR3 region: CASSTRGRSSGANVLTF. The CDR3 DNA is TGTGCCAGTAGTACGAGGGGGCGTAGCTCTGGGGCCAACGTCCTGACTTTC.

The chain's CDR3 is CASSERPLEQGNSPLHF. In nucleotides, the CDR3 is TGTGCCAGCAGTGAAAGGCCCCTTGAACAGGGGAATTCACCCCTCCACTTT. The V and J genes are TRBV6-1 and TRBJ1-6; 7 bases are shared with TRBD1. Per germline, CDR1 MNHNS and CDR2 SASEGT. There are 17 residues in the CDR3. V shed 2 bases and J 7 bases; nucleotides not matched to a gene: 11.

The rearrangement joins TRBV7-9 to TRBJ2-7; a weak D match, TRBD1 (6 bases). From germline, CDR1 is SEHNR and CDR2 FQNEAQ (reference sequence). Deletions cut 5 bases from V and 3 bases from J, with 14 bases between. This CDR3 has 14 amino acids. This chain's CDR3 is CASSQTGQNYEQYF. The DNA of the CDR3 is TGTGCCAGCAGCCAGACGGGACAAAACTACGAGCAGTACTTC.

The rearrangement joins TRBV6-1 to TRBJ2-7; D is undetermined. This CDR3 has 12 residues. V lost 4 bases and J lost 5, with 9 bases in between. Germline V gives CDR1 MNHNS, CDR2 SASEGT. CDR3 bases: TGTGCCAGCAGTGTTGCGCGGCACGAGCAGTACTTC. Its protein is CASSVARHEQYF.

The rearrangement joins TRBV28 to TRBJ1-1; 10 bases are a match to TRBD1. CDR3 length: 16 residues. The germline V gene has CDR1 MDHEN and CDR2 SYDVKM. The V and J ends lost 6 bases and 5 bases, in that order; junction bases with no gene match: 12. CDR3 amino acids: CASRATGGVRSTEAFF. DNA of the CDR3: TGTGCCAGCAGGGCGACAGGGGGCGTGAGATCAACTGAAGCTTTCTTT.

The chain joins TRBV9 to TRBJ2-3; the D is unclear. Germline V lookup: CDR1 SGDLS, CDR2 YYNGEE. The CDR3 has 12 amino acids. Deletions cut 0 bases from V and 7 bases from J, with 6 bases between. The CDR3 nucleotides read TGTGCCAGCAGCGTAGACCACAATACGCAGTATTTT. This translates into CASSVDHNTQYF.

The count of this clone is one. The chain has TRBV7-2 and TRBJ1-2; 12 bases are a match to TRBD1. The germline V gene encodes CDR1 SGHTA and CDR2 FQGNSA. The CDR3 contains 17 residues. J gave up 4 bases and V 5 bases, and 11 bases lay outside the gene matches. The CDR3 nucleotides are TGTGCCAGCAGCCCAGGCGGGACAGGGGGCAGGAGCTATGGCTACACCTTC. Translating it yields CASSPGGTGGRSYGYTF.

V is TRBV29-1 and J is TRBJ2-5; perhaps D is TRBD1 or TRBD2 (5 bases each). Germline V gene sequence: CDR1 SQVTM, CDR2 ANQGSEA. The CDR3 sequence is 10 residues long. V was trimmed by 7 bases and J by 7 bases, leaving 10 bases between them. The chain's CDR3 is CSGGEGTQYF. CDR3 DNA sequence: TGCAGCGGAGGGGAAGGGACCCAGTACTTC.

The V and J genes are TRBV5-4 and TRBJ1-3; D possibly corresponds to TRBD1 (6 bases). Trimming left V 4 bases short and J 6 bases short, with 17 bases between. The CDR3 has 15 amino acids. Germline lookup yields CDR1 SGHNT and CDR2 YYREEE (reference sequence). CDR3 residues: CASSRTGQPKNTIYF. The CDR3 DNA is TGTGCCAGCAGCCGGACGGGACAACCCAAAAACACCATATATTTT.

In its sample, this clone was seen once. The V call is TRBV5-1, the J call TRBJ1-2; 8 bases align to TRBD1. This CDR3 has 15 amino acids. Germline V gene lookup returns CDR1 SGHRS and CDR2 YFSETQ. V dropped 5 bases and J dropped 4; count of bases not matched to a gene: 10. The CDR3 coding sequence is TGCGCCAGCAGAGAAACGCAGGGGGCTTTCTATGGCTACACCTTC. Translated, it gives CASRETQGAFYGYTF.

CDR3 sequence (DNA): TGTGCCAGCAGTCCATCTCCCGGCAGCTCCGTCTACGAGCAGTACTTC. This encodes CASSPSPGSSVYEQYF. This chain connects TRBV7-3 to TRBJ2-7, with no clear D. The CDR3 extends over 16 amino acids. Trimming pared 6 bases from V and 3 bases from J, leaving 21 bases between. Per the germline V gene, CDR1 is SGHTA and CDR2 is FQGTGA.